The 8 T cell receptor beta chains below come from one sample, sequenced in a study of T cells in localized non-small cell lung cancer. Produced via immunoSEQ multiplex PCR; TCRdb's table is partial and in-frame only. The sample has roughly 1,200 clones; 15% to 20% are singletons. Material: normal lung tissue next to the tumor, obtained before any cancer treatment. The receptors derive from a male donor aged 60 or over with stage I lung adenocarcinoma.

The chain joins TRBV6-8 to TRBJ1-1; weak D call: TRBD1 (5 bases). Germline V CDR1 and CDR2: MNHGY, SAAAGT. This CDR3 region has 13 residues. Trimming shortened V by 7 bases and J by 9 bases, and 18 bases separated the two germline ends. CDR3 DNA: TGTGCCAGCAACCGTCTGAGGGGAGGAAAAGCTTTCTTT. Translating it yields CASNRLRGGKAFF.

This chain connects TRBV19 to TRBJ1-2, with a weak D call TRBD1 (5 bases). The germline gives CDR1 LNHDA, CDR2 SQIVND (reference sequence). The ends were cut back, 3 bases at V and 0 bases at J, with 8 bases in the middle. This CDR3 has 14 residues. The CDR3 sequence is CASSMGGANYGYTF. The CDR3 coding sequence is TGTGCCAGTAGTATGGGGGGAGCTAACTATGGCTACACCTTC.

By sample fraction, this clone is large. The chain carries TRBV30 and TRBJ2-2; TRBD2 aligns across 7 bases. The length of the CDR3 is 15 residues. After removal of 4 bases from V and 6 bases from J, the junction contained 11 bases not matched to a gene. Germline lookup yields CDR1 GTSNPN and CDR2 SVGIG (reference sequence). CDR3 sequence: CAWIGGSSGAGELFF. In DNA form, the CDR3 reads TGTGCCTGGATCGGAGGCTCCAGCGGGGCCGGGGAGCTGTTTTTT.

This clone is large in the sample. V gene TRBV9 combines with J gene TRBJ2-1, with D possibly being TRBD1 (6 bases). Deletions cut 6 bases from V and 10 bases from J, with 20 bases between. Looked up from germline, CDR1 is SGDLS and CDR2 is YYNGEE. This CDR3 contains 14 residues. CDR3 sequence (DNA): TGTGCCAGCACCCTGGGTGGGGGCGGCACCGAGCAGTTCTTC. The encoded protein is CASTLGGGGTEQFF.

The CDR3 DNA follows: TGTGCCAGCAGCGATGTTTGGGCCGGAAGACGGGGCTACACCTTC. This codes for CASSDVWAGRRGYTF. This rearrangement joins TRBV9 to TRBJ1-2; D is uncertain. Trimming took 3 bases from V and 8 from J, leaving 20 bases between them. The germline CDR1 and CDR2 sequences are SGDLS and YYNGEE. The CDR3 covers 15 residues.

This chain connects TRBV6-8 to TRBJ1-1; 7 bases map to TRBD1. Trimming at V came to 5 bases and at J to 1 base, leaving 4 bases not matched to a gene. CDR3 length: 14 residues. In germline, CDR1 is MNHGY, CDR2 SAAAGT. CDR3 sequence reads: CASSQTGRNTEAFF. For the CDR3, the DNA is TGTGCCAGCAGTCAGACAGGGCGGAACACTGAAGCTTTCTTT.

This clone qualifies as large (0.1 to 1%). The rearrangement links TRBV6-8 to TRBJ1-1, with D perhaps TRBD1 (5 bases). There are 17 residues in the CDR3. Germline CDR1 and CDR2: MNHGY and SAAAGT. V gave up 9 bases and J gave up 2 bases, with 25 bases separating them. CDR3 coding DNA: TGTGCCAGTATCGCTTTCCAGAGAGCTGGGGGAAACACTGAAGCTTTCTTT. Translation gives CASIAFQRAGGNTEAFF.

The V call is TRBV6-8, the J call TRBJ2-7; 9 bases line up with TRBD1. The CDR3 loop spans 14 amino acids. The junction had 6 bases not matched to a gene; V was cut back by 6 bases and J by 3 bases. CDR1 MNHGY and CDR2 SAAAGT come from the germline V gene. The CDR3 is CASSLKDRGYEQYF. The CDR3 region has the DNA TGTGCCAGCAGCCTTAAGGACAGGGGCTACGAGCAGTACTTC.